This T cell receptor beta chain appears in the sequencing data of a study of blood T cell repertoires in COVID-19. Donors in Cohort 3 counted as recovered after two negative PCRs, clearance, or symptom resolution. The data were produced by immunoSEQ multiplex PCR, yet TCRdb's version contains in-frame clones alone and is incomplete. The data contain hundreds of thousands of clones, approximately 92% of them seen just once; the ten biggest clones take up approximately 1.2%. The V gene lost 6 bases and the J gene lost 1 base, with 18 bases spanning the gap. Germline-derived CDR1 and CDR2 are SQVTM and ANQGSEA. The CDR3 has 15 amino acids.

Sequenced material: PBMCs or T cells enriched from blood (not recorded which). This sequence was found in a man aged 25-45 years who had recovered from COVID-19. The chain couples TRBV29-1 to TRBJ1-1; the D gene is possibly TRBD1 (6 bases). The CDR3 loop reads CSVSLGGQGNTEAFF. CDR3 nucleotide sequence: TGCAGCGTCTCCTTGGGGGGGCAGGGGAACACTGAAGCTTTCTTT.